The 8 T cell receptor beta chains presented below share a single source sample, sequenced in a study of post-analysis software for immune sequencing data. Study outcomes and limitations: Relative to controls, patients had about five TRBV segments at higher frequency, with TRBV5-6, TRBV5-1 and TRBV20-1 among these.

Researchers reported that TCR beta cDNA libraries carried unique molecular identifiers. In TCRdb, the PCR reads were re-called with MiXCR into one record per CDR3 protein. The profile shows hundreds of thousands of distinct CDR3 sequences, approximately 60% of them singletons. The antigens these receptors bind are not known. Sequenced sample: blood. The source is a girl aged 2-10 years with multiple sclerosis.

Notes on this clonotype: One end of the junction is discordant with germline, which a read error may explain. The chain combines TRBV7-2 with TRBJ2-1; TRBD1 matches at 9 bases. Germline lookup yields CDR1 SGHTA and CDR2 FQGNSA. The CDR3 runs 15 residues. The CDR3 DNA reads as TGTGCCAGCAGTTTAGAGGGGACAGGGTACAATGAGCAGTTCTTC. It yields the protein CASSLEGTGYNEQFF.

The rearrangement uses TRBV3-1 and TRBJ2-1; a possible D gene is TRBD2 (7 bases). This CDR3 comprises 15 residues. Per the germline V gene, CDR1 is LGHDT and CDR2 is YNNKEL (reference sequence). Trimming removed 4 bases from V and 4 bases from J, with 14 bases in between. This CDR3 is CASSRPGGGYNEQFF. The CDR3 nucleotides read TGTGCCAGCAGCCGTCCGGGGGGCGGTTACAATGAGCAGTTCTTC.

This clonotype was recorded once. The chain uses TRBV9 and TRBJ2-3; D perhaps matches TRBD2 (7 bases). V dropped 0 bases and J dropped 2 bases, with 13 bases sitting between them. The CDR3 consists of 16 residues. The germline CDR1 and CDR2 sequences are SGDLS and YYNGEE. The CDR3 nucleotides are TGTGCCAGCAGCGTAGAAGGGGGGGCCCTCACAGATACGCAGTATTTT. Translation: CASSVEGGALTDTQYF.

The chain combines TRBV11-1 with TRBJ2-1; 7 bases match TRBD1. The CDR3 covers 13 residues. Germline V gene sequence: CDR1 SGHAT, CDR2 FQDESV (reference sequence). J was trimmed by 5 bases and V by 7 bases; bases with no gene match: 5. CDR3 sequence: CASTEDRNNEQFF. CDR3 sequence (DNA): TGTGCCAGCACTGAGGACAGGAACAATGAGCAGTTCTTC.

This clonotype was detected only a few times. The chain recombines TRBV5-1 with TRBJ2-3; TRBD2 agrees at 10 bases. Germline V CDR1 and CDR2: SGHRS, YFSETQ. J was trimmed by 2 bases and V by 4 bases; bases with no gene match: 7. The CDR3 length is 16 residues. The CDR3 nucleotides are TGCGCCAGCAGCCCCCGAGCGGGAGGGGCCACAGATACGCAGTATTTT. Amino acids: CASSPRAGGATDTQYF.

A single count supports this clonotype. This sequence joins TRBV7-2 and TRBJ1-2, with D unclear. Trimming took off 7 bases at V and 8 bases at J, with 14 bases between the two ends. CDR1 is SGHTA, CDR2 FQGNSA, per germline. This CDR3 spans 12 amino acids. DNA of the CDR3: TGTGCCAGCACCGAAAGGAGAGGAGGCTACACCTTC. It translates to CASTERRGGYTF.

This sequence joins TRBV6-2 or TRBV6-3 and TRBJ2-1; TRBD1 is a possible D gene (6 bases). The CDR3 extends over 15 amino acids. The V end was cut by 2 bases, the J end by 4 bases, with 12 bases between. Germline V gives CDR1 MNHEY, CDR2 SVGEGT. CDR3 region: CASSYGGRLYNEQFF. The CDR3 bases are TGTGCCAGCAGTTACGGGGGCAGACTTTACAATGAGCAGTTCTTC.

As DNA, the CDR3 is TGTGCCATCAGTGAGTCGACAGGGGGCTATGGCTACACCTTC. Protein: CAISESTGGYGYTF. This rearrangement joins TRBV10-3 to TRBJ1-2; 9 bases agree with TRBD1. This CDR3 has 14 residues. CDR1 ENHRY and CDR2 SYGVKD come from the germline V gene. The ends lost 0 bases at V and 4 bases at J; junction bases unmatched: 0.